This entry features one TCR beta chain sequence. As yet, its antigen is unknown. These data come from a study of post-analysis software for immune sequencing data. Study results and caveats: Elevated frequency relative to controls characterized several TRBV segments in patients, TRBV5-6, TRBV5-1 and TRBV20-1 among them. Diversity measured as normalized Chao1 was significantly lower in multiple sclerosis patients than in controls.

Per the germline V gene, CDR1 is LGHDT and CDR2 is YNNKEL (reference sequence). The CDR3 covers 14 residues. Unique molecular identifiers were built into the TCR beta cDNA libraries. TCRdb called the PCR reads again in MiXCR, with one record for every CDR3 protein. The data show 750,000 to 950,000 distinct CDR3 sequences, 53% seen once. The genes are TRBV3-1 and TRBJ2-4, with D perhaps matching TRBD2 (6 bases). Gene TRBJ2-7 matches the end of the DNA better, so the J call may be wrong. This TCR was recovered from a girl aged 10 to 17 with multiple sclerosis. Source material: blood. The CDR3 sequence is CASSQGGGTYEQYF. DNA of the CDR3: TGTGCCAGCAGCCAAGGAGGCGGGACCTACGAGCAGTACTTC.